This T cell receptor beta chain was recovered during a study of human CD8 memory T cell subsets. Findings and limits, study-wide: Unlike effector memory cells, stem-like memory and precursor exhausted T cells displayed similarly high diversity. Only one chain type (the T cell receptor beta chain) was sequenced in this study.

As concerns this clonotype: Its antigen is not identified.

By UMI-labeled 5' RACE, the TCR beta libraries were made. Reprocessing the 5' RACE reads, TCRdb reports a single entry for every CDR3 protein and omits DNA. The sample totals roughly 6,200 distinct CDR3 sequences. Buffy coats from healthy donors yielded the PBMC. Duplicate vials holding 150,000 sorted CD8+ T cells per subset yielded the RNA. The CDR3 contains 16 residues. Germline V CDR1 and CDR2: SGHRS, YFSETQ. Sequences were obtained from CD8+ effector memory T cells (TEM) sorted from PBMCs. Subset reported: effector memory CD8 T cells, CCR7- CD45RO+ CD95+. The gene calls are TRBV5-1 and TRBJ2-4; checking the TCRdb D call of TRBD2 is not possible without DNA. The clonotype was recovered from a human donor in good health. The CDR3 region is CASSLGAGPAKNIQYF.